The 14 T cell receptor beta chains in this list originate from one sample, sequenced in a study of blood T cell repertoires in COVID-19. Assay used: immunoSEQ multiplex PCR; TCRdb lists only in-frame clones, some missing. In the table there are nearly 300,000 clones, roughly 89% of which are singletons. Sequences were obtained from PBMCs or T cells enriched from blood (not recorded which). These receptors were obtained from a woman between 50 and 59 years old who had been exposed to COVID-19.

The chain combines TRBV7-8 with TRBJ2-1, with 10 nucleotides matching TRBD2. The CDR3 is 15 residues long. Germline values: CDR1 SGHVS, CDR2 FQNEAQ. Trimming at V came to 1 base and at J to 4 bases, leaving 1 base not matched to a gene. CDR3 residues: CASSLVSGGYNEQFF. CDR3 DNA: TGTGCCAGCAGCTTAGTTAGCGGGGGGTACAATGAGCAGTTCTTC.

The chain recombines TRBV10-3 with TRBJ2-3; TRBD2 matches at 9 bases. Looked up from germline, CDR1 is ENHRY and CDR2 is SYGVKD. This CDR3 is 17 amino acids long. V shed 6 bases and J 3 bases; nucleotides not matched to a gene: 13. Written as DNA, the CDR3 is TGTGCCATCAGAAGATCCCCCGGGACTAGCATAACAGATACGCAGTATTTT. Protein: CAIRRSPGTSITDTQYF.

The gene calls are TRBV19 and TRBJ1-1, with 8 bases aligning to TRBD1. CDR1 LNHDA and CDR2 SQIVND come from the germline V gene (reference sequence). The CDR3 has 15 amino acids. Unmatched junction bases numbered 13, after V lost 11 bases and J lost 2 bases. As DNA, the CDR3 is TGTGCCTCCCGGACAGGGACCTTCCCTAACACTGAAGCTTTCTTT. Translation gives CASRTGTFPNTEAFF.

The V gene is TRBV11-3, the J gene TRBJ2-1; 9 bases line up with TRBD2. The CDR3 consists of 15 residues. V trimming: 2 bases; J trimming: 3 bases; junction bases outside the gene matches: 2. Germline V gives CDR1 SGHNT, CDR2 YENEEA. This CDR3 is CASSLSGGLYNEQFF. The CDR3, as DNA: TGTGCCAGCAGCTTAAGCGGGGGGCTCTACAATGAGCAGTTCTTC.

The V and J genes are TRBV28 and TRBJ1-1; maybe TRBD1 (5 bases). The germline V gene has CDR1 MDHEN and CDR2 SYDVKM. The ends were cut back, 3 bases at V and 5 bases at J, with 13 bases in the middle. This CDR3 comprises 14 residues. The CDR3 sequence is CASSFLGGGTEAFF. CDR3 bases: TGTGCCAGCAGTTTCTTGGGGGGAGGTACTGAAGCTTTCTTT.

DNA for the CDR3: TGTGCCAGTAGTATTATGGAGGGGGGGGCGCAGAGCTCCTACAATGAGCAGTTCTTC. Its protein product is CASSIMEGGAQSSYNEQFF. The rearrangement links TRBV19 to TRBJ2-1, with a weak D call TRBD2 (7 bases). V lost 3 bases and J 0 bases, leaving 21 bases between the germline ends. Germline loops: CDR1 LNHDA, CDR2 SQIVND (reference sequence). This CDR3 comprises 19 residues.

The chain joins TRBV10-3 to TRBJ1-6; D uncertain. Germline V lookup: CDR1 ENHRY, CDR2 SYGVKD. CDR3 length: 16 amino acids. Trimming shortened V by 3 bases and J by 0 bases, and 9 bases separated the two germline ends. As DNA, the CDR3 is TGTGCCATCAGTGAATTGGGGAGCTCCTATAATTCACCCCTCCACTTT. It specifies CAISELGSSYNSPLHF.

The V gene is TRBV7-8, the J gene TRBJ1-2; no clear D. Looked up from germline, CDR1 is SGHVS and CDR2 is FQNEAQ. Deletions cut 1 base from V and 6 bases from J, with 9 bases between. The CDR3 has 13 amino acids. Here the CDR3 DNA reads TGTGCCAGCAGCTTAGACTGGGCCCATGGCTACACCTTC. Its protein is CASSLDWAHGYTF. The full variable domain, its missing parts supplied by reference TRBV7-8 and TRBJ1-2, is GAGVSQSPRYKVAKRGQDVALRCDPISGHVSLFWYQQALGQGPEFLTYFQNEAQLDKSGLPSDRFFAERPEGSVSTLKIQRTQQEDSAVYLCASSLDWAHGYTFGSGTRLTVV.

The chain couples TRBV2 to TRBJ2-5, with TRBD1 identical over 7 bases. Trimming at V came to 4 bases and at J to 2 bases, leaving 4 bases not matched to a gene. This CDR3 comprises 14 residues. The germline gives CDR1 SNHLY, CDR2 FYNNEI. For the CDR3, the DNA is TGTGCCAGCAGTGTAGGCAGGGGGCAAGAGACCCAGTACTTC. Residues: CASSVGRGQETQYF.

Only one count was recorded for this clone. The chain links TRBV6-1 to TRBJ1-1; the match to TRBD1 covers 8 bases. V was pared by 2 bases and J by 1 base, with 0 bases of the junction left unmatched. CDR3 size: 14 residues. CDR1 is MNHNS and CDR2 is SASEGT in the germline V gene. The CDR3 DNA follows: TGTGCCAGCAGTGAACAGGGGGCGAACACTGAAGCTTTCTTT. Translation: CASSEQGANTEAFF.

The CDR3 nucleotides are TGTGCCAGCAGCCCTCCGGACAGGGGGTACGAGCAGTACTTC. It codes for CASSPPDRGYEQYF. This rearrangement joins TRBV7-9 to TRBJ2-7; 10 nucleotides line up with TRBD1. Trimming cost V 5 bases and J 4 bases; bases outside gene matches: 5. The CDR3 loop spans 14 amino acids. From germline, CDR1 is SEHNR and CDR2 FQNEAQ (reference sequence).

The CDR3 loop reads CASRTGTGSYQETQYF. CDR3 sequence (DNA): TGTGCCAGCAGAACCGGGACAGGGTCGTACCAAGAGACCCAGTACTTC. This rearrangement joins TRBV6-6 to TRBJ2-5, with 9 bases that match TRBD1. The V segment lost 6 bases and the J segment 0 bases; nucleotides outside the gene matches: 8. The CDR3 contains 16 residues. Germline CDR1 MNHNY, CDR2 SVGAGI (reference sequence).

The V call is TRBV7-8, the J call TRBJ2-7, with 9 bases identical to TRBD2. The V segment lost 5 bases and the J segment 7 bases; nucleotides outside the gene matches: 9. The CDR3 has 14 residues. CDR1 and CDR2 (germline): SGHVS, FQNEAQ. This chain's CDR3 is CASSRSSGVREQYF. CDR3 coding DNA: TGTGCCAGCAGCAGATCTAGCGGGGTACGGGAGCAGTACTTC.

This clone appeared once. This sequence joins TRBV27 and TRBJ2-7, with 8 positions matching TRBD2. Unmatched junction bases numbered 10, after V lost 3 bases and J lost 0 bases. CDR3 length equals 17 residues. Germline values: CDR1 MNHEY, CDR2 SMNVEV (reference sequence). The CDR3 coding sequence is TGTGCCAGCAGTTTTGGTCAGCGAGCGGGGGACTCCTACGAGCAGTACTTC. This sequence encodes CASSFGQRAGDSYEQYF.